The rows below give T cell receptor beta chains drawn from one sample of a study of identical twins. TCRdb fed the 5' RACE reads into MiXCR, producing one record per CDR3 protein. The sample holds around 250,000 distinct CDR3 sequences, roughly 7.1% seen once. A further study also used this sample, focusing on T cells expressing NK-cell markers.

Sequenced material: CD8+ T cells sorted from blood. Receptors were obtained from a young woman in good health. Both conserved end residues are part of each CDR3. The D gene is left open where the match is weak. Size is omitted from some rows. Given values are once, few, many or a class for expanded clones.

abundance	v_gene	j_gene	d_gene	CDR3nt	CDR3aa
few	TRBV6-1	TRBJ1-2	NA	TGTGCCGCGGGGCTGGAAGGCGACTATGGCTACACCTTC	CAAGLEGDYGYTF
many	TRBV14	TRBJ1-4	NA	TGTGCCAGCAGCCTCAATTCGGGCCACCTGTTTTTT	CASSLNSGHLFF
few	TRBV5-6	TRBJ2-7	NA	TGTGCCAGCAGCTTGGGAGTAAGTCTGGGCTACGAGCAGTACTTC	CASSLGVSLGYEQYF
few	TRBV12-5	TRBJ1-1	TRBD1	TGTGCTAGTGGTCTCGGACAGGGTCCAAACACTGAAGCTTTCTTT	CASGLGQGPNTEAFF
few	TRBV12-3/TRBV12-4	TRBJ2-5	NA	TGTGCCAGCAGGATACAGGGATCGGGCGAGACCCAGTACTTC	CASRIQGSGETQYF
few	TRBV7-8	TRBJ2-7	TRBD2	TGTGCCAGCAGCCGTTCACTATTAACTAGCGGGTTAACCTACGAGCAGTACTTC	CASSRSLLTSGLTYEQYF
few	TRBV10-3	TRBJ2-5	NA	TGTGCCATCAGCGGGGATACAGAACGAGAGACCCAGTACTTC	CAISGDTERETQYF
few	TRBV27	TRBJ2-1	TRBD2	TGTGCCAGCAGTCCCGGGACTAGACTTGGCAATGAGCAGTTCTTC	CASSPGTRLGNEQFF
few	TRBV5-1	TRBJ2-5	NA	TGCGCCAGCAGCAGTTGGGGTGGGGAGACCCAGTACTTC	CASSSWGGETQYF
few	TRBV10-2	TRBJ2-1	NA	TGCGCCGGCCGTAGCTCCTACAATGAGCAGTTCTTC	CAGRSSYNEQFF
NA	TRBV27	TRBJ2-7	TRBD2	TGTGCCAGCAGTTTAAGTCCTAGCGGGGACTACGAGCAGTACTTC	CASSLSPSGDYEQYF
NA	TRBV4-1	TRBJ1-1	NA	TGCGCCAGCAGCGATAGACAGGCATCGCGGACTGAAGCTTTCTTT	CASSDRQASRTEAFF
few	TRBV5-6	TRBJ2-7	NA	TGTGCCAGCAGCCCCTCCTACAGCTCCTACGAGCAGTACTTC	CASSPSYSSYEQYF
NA	TRBV12-3/TRBV12-4	TRBJ2-5	TRBD2	TGTGCCAGCAGTCTGCCCGGGACTAGCGCGGGTTGGACCCAGTACTTC	CASSLPGTSAGWTQYF
few	TRBV6-2/TRBV6-3	TRBJ2-7	NA	TGTGCCAGCAGTACCTACGTTGATAGACCCCTTAGCGAGCAGTACTTC	CASSTYVDRPLSEQYF
NA	TRBV27	TRBJ1-4	TRBD1	TGTGCCAGCAGTTTATTTTTGGCAGGGGGAAATGAAAAACTGTTTTTT	CASSLFLAGGNEKLFF
few	TRBV5-1	TRBJ2-4	TRBD1	TGCGCCAGCAGCTCAGGGACAGGAATCGACATTCAGTACTTC	CASSSGTGIDIQYF
NA	TRBV5-1	TRBJ2-1	NA	TGCGCCAGCAGCCCTGGACCTAATTACAATGAGCAGTTCTTC	CASSPGPNYNEQFF
few	TRBV13	TRBJ1-6	NA	TGTGCCAGCAGCTTAGCTCAAGGTGAAAGTTCACCCCTCCACTTT	CASSLAQGESSPLHF
NA	TRBV12-5	TRBJ2-6	TRBD2	TGTGCTAGTGGTTTCGTGGGGAGGGAGGATCCCTCTGGGGCCAACGTCCTGACTTTC	CASGFVGREDPSGANVLTF
NA	TRBV5-5	TRBJ2-2	NA	TGTGCCATGAGCTCGGGGGTCGGCTGGGAGCTGTTTTTT	CAMSSGVGWELFF
few	TRBV10-3	TRBJ2-1	NA	TGTGCCATCAGGGAACAGGGCTATGAGCAGTTCTTC	CAIREQGYEQFF
NA	TRBV12-5	TRBJ2-5	TRBD1	TGTGCTAGCGGAACCGGACAGGGTCGGGGAGAGACCCAGTACTTC	CASGTGQGRGETQYF
NA	TRBV7-8	TRBJ2-1	TRBD1	TGTGCCAGCAGCCCAGGACAGGGTATGGACAATGAGCAGTTCTTC	CASSPGQGMDNEQFF
few	TRBV7-9	TRBJ2-7	NA	TGTGCCAGCAGCATCCCCAGGGCGAGCTCCTACGAGCAGTACTTC	CASSIPRASSYEQYF
NA	TRBV7-8	TRBJ1-2	TRBD1	TGTGCCAGCCGAGACAGGGCAGACTATGGCTACACCTTC	CASRDRADYGYTF
NA	TRBV7-2	TRBJ1-2	TRBD1	TGTGCCAGCAGCGGGGCACAGGGGGGTAACTATGGCTACACCTTC	CASSGAQGGNYGYTF
many	TRBV7-8	TRBJ1-1	TRBD1	TGTGCCAGCAGCAACATCGACAGGGGTAGAGGGGCCACTGAAGCTTTCTTT	CASSNIDRGRGATEAFF
many	TRBV7-8	TRBJ2-3	NA	TGTGCCAGCAGCTTTAGTAGATTCACCACAGATACGCAGTATTTT	CASSFSRFTTDTQYF
many	TRBV5-5	TRBJ2-4	NA	TGTGCCAGCAGCTTGGGTGACCCCATGAAGTACTTC	CASSLGDPMKYF
NA	TRBV7-9	TRBJ2-1	NA	TGTGCCAGCAGCTTTTCCGAGGCCTGGGGCGAGCAGTTCTTC	CASSFSEAWGEQFF
NA	TRBV29-1	TRBJ2-2	NA	TGCAGCGTTGGGGGGTACAACACCGGGGAGCTGTTTTTT	CSVGGYNTGELFF
many	TRBV12-3/TRBV12-4	TRBJ2-2	TRBD1	TGTGCCAGCATTCCCGACAGGGGCGCGGGAACCGGGGAGCTGTTTTTT	CASIPDRGAGTGELFF
many	TRBV7-9	TRBJ2-5	NA	TGTGCCAGCAGCTCCCCCGGCCGTACGGAGACCCAGTACTTC	CASSSPGRTETQYF
few	TRBV4-1	TRBJ2-1	TRBD2	TGCGCCAGCAGCCAGGTTGGGACTAGCGATGAGCAGTTCTTC	CASSQVGTSDEQFF
NA	TRBV20-1	TRBJ2-1	TRBD2	TGCAGTGCTAACGCCGGGACTAGCGTCTACAATGAGCAGTTCTTC	CSANAGTSVYNEQFF
NA	TRBV20-1	TRBJ2-5	NA	TGCAGTGCTAGACCTACCAAGGACATCAAAGAGACCCAGTACTTC	CSARPTKDIKETQYF
few	TRBV13	TRBJ2-1	NA	TGTGCCAGCAGCTTAAAGCGGCCAGACAATGAGCAGTTCTTC	CASSLKRPDNEQFF
NA	TRBV12-5	TRBJ1-4	NA	TGTGCTAGTGGTTTGGTACGAGGGGTTCGAAGTGAAAAACTGTTTTTT	CASGLVRGVRSEKLFF
many	TRBV10-3	TRBJ2-7	TRBD2	TGTGCCATCAGTCCGGGACTAGCGGGCCGGGGGGACTACGAGCAGTACTTC	CAISPGLAGRGDYEQYF
many	TRBV15	TRBJ2-1	NA	TGTGCCACCAGCAGAGTGGGGCCAGTCTACAATGAGCAGTTCTTC	CATSRVGPVYNEQFF
few	TRBV9	TRBJ2-5	TRBD2	TGTGCCAGCAGCGTCGGCGGACTAGCGAGCCAAGAGACCCAGTACTTC	CASSVGGLASQETQYF
NA	TRBV7-9	TRBJ2-7	NA	TGTGCCAGCAGCTTAGTACTCGGCGACGAGCAGTACTTC	CASSLVLGDEQYF
few	TRBV6-2/TRBV6-3	TRBJ2-3	NA	TGTGCCAGCTTTTACCGGCCCTCCACAGATACGCAGTATTTT	CASFYRPSTDTQYF
NA	TRBV7-9	TRBJ2-1	TRBD2	TGTGCCAGCAGCTCGACGACTAGCGGCAACAATGAGCAGTTCTTC	CASSSTTSGNNEQFF
many	TRBV6-2/TRBV6-3	TRBJ1-1	NA	TGTGCCAGCAGTTACGGTGGGACTGCTGAAGCTTTCTTT	CASSYGGTAEAFF
few	TRBV7-9	TRBJ1-1	NA	TGTGCCAGCAGTTTTCCAGGGTTACCTGAAGCTTTCTTT	CASSFPGLPEAFF
NA	TRBV11-2	TRBJ2-7	TRBD2	TGTGCCAGCAGCTTAAGGGGACTAGCGGGGGTGGGATCCTACGAGCAGTACTTC	CASSLRGLAGVGSYEQYF
NA	TRBV9	TRBJ1-1	NA	TGTGCCAGCAGCCTCGACGGGCGGTCGGCTTTCTTT	CASSLDGRSAFF
many	TRBV2	TRBJ2-3	TRBD1	TGTGCCAGCAGTGAAGCGCAGGGGGCAGATACGCAGTATTTT	CASSEAQGADTQYF
many	TRBV10-2	TRBJ2-7	NA	TGCGCCAGCACCCTCCGCTCCTACGAGCAGTACTTC	CASTLRSYEQYF
many	TRBV19	TRBJ2-3	NA	TGTGCCACGCTCGGAGTATTAGGGGATACGCAGTATTTT	CATLGVLGDTQYF
NA	TRBV4-1	TRBJ2-1	TRBD2	TGCGCCAGCAGCCAACAACTAGCGTCCGACCGTCCCTACAATGAGCAGTTCTTC	CASSQQLASDRPYNEQFF
NA	TRBV11-2	TRBJ2-7	TRBD1	TGTGCCATCCAGGGACAGGACACTTACGAGCAGTACTTC	CAIQGQDTYEQYF
NA	TRBV9	TRBJ1-1	NA	TGTGCCAGCAGCGTTCCCCGGGGGGAAGCTTTCTTT	CASSVPRGEAFF
NA	TRBV2	TRBJ2-1	TRBD1	TGTGCCAGCAGTGTCGAGACAGGGCTGAGGAGCTCCTACAATGAGCAGTTCTTC	CASSVETGLRSSYNEQFF
NA	TRBV7-6	TRBJ2-2	TRBD1	TGTGCCAGCAGCTTTCGGGACAGCCTCTACACCGGGGAGCTGTTTTTT	CASSFRDSLYTGELFF
few	TRBV7-9	TRBJ1-1	NA	TGTGCCAGCAGCCACCCGGTGGGCAACACTGAAGCTTTCTTT	CASSHPVGNTEAFF
NA	TRBV12-3/TRBV12-4	TRBJ2-3	TRBD1	TGTGCCAGCAAAACAGGGGCTAGCACAGATACGCAGTATTTT	CASKTGASTDTQYF
NA	TRBV7-8	TRBJ2-7	TRBD2	TGTGCCAGCAGCTTAGATAATCGAGCGGGGGCCACCTACGAGCAGTACTTC	CASSLDNRAGATYEQYF